Listed below are T cell receptor beta chains from one sample, sequenced in a study of a mutant IDH1 vaccine in newly diagnosed glioma. These TCRs' antigens remain unknown. Sequenced by immunoSEQ multiplex PCR; TCRdb stores in-frame clones only, minus some. Among about 59,000 clones listed, 80% to 85% were seen once. The sequenced sample was PBMCs, obtained from a glioma patient whose treatment included an IDH1 peptide vaccine. The receptors were sampled from a young man with glioma. CDR3s include the opening cysteine and the closing phenylalanine or tryptophan. The order of the fields is clone size, V gene, J gene, D gene, CDR3 DNA, CDR3 protein. A D gene is named only where the DNA matches it firmly. Only part of the rows carry a size: once, few, many, or a class if the clone is expanded.

>few|TRBV5-1|TRBJ2-3|-
TGCGCCAGCAGCTTGGGGGGGCCGGAAGATACGCAGTATTTT
CASSLGGPEDTQYF
>-|TRBV11-2|TRBJ2-5|TRBD1
TGTGCCAGCAGCTACCATAGACAGGGCCAAGAGACCCAGTACTTC
CASSYHRQGQETQYF
>-|TRBV7-9|TRBJ2-7|TRBD1
TGTGCCAGCAGCTTAGGACAGGGTGACGAGCAGTACTTC
CASSLGQGDEQYF
>-|TRBV19|TRBJ1-4|-
TGTGCCAGTAGTATAAGGGGGACTAATGAAAAACTGTTTTTT
CASSIRGTNEKLFF
>-|TRBV7-2|TRBJ2-3|-
TGTGCCAGCAGCCCCAGGAGCGGAGGAAACACAGATACGCAGTATTTT
CASSPRSGGNTDTQYF
>-|TRBV28|TRBJ2-1|TRBD2
TGTGCCAGCACCCCGGGTCTAGCGGGGGGTAATGAGCAGTTCTTC
CASTPGLAGGNEQFF
>-|TRBV2|TRBJ2-7|-
TGTGCCAGCAGTGATAATAGGTACGAGCAGTACTTC
CASSDNRYEQYF
>few|TRBV9|TRBJ1-1|-
TGTGCCAGCAGCGTAGGCGGGGGTTTGAACACTGAAGCTTTCTTT
CASSVGGGLNTEAFF
>-|TRBV4-2|TRBJ1-2|-
TGTGCCAGCAGCCAACCAGGGCCTGGCTATGGCTACACCTTC
CASSQPGPGYGYTF
>-|TRBV13|TRBJ1-1|-
TGTGCCAGCAGCTTTGGAAGGAACACTGAAGCTTTCTTT
CASSFGRNTEAFF
>-|TRBV11-2|TRBJ2-5|-
TGTGCCAGCAGTCCTCGGGGGCAGACCCAGTACTTC
CASSPRGQTQYF
>-|TRBV18|TRBJ2-7|-
TGTGCCAGCTCACCCGGACAGTCCTACGAGCAGTACTTC
CASSPGQSYEQYF
>-|TRBV6-5|TRBJ1-3|-
TGTGCCAGCAGTTACTCCGCAGGGAAGCGAAACACCATATATTTT
CASSYSAGKRNTIYF
>-|TRBV5-6|TRBJ2-2|-
TGTGCCAGCAGCCTCAGACTAGGCCCGGCCGGGGAGCTGTTTTTT
CASSLRLGPAGELFF
>-|TRBV5-1|TRBJ1-1|TRBD1
TGCGCCAGCAGCTTGGGCAGGGGGTCCCCGAACACTGAAGCTTTCTTT
CASSLGRGSPNTEAFF
>-|TRBV7-6|TRBJ1-1|-
TGTGCCAGCAGCTTAGCGACGGAGAACACTGAAGCTTTCTTT
CASSLATENTEAFF
>-|TRBV6-5|TRBJ1-1|-
TGTGCCAGCAGTTACCAGGGGATGGGCACTGAAGCTTTCTTT
CASSYQGMGTEAFF
>-|TRBV9|TRBJ2-2|TRBD2
TGTGCCAGCAGCACCCTCGAGGGACTAGCGGGGGGATTTGACACCGGGGAGCTGTTTTTT
CASSTLEGLAGGFDTGELFF
>-|TRBV13|TRBJ1-3|TRBD1
TGTGCCAGCAGCTTAACAGGGGGGTCTGGAAACACCATATATTTT
CASSLTGGSGNTIYF
>-|TRBV5-8|TRBJ2-7|-
TGTGCCAGCCCCTGGGGGCCAGAAAGCTCCTACGAGCAGTACTTC
CASPWGPESSYEQYF
>-|TRBV10-3|TRBJ1-2|TRBD1
TGTGCCACCGCGGACAGGGCGTACGGCTACACCTTC
CATADRAYGYTF
>once|TRBV27|TRBJ1-5|TRBD1
TGTGCCAGCAGTTCATGGACAGGGGGCAATCAGCCCCAGCATTTT
CASSSWTGGNQPQHF
>-|TRBV7-9|TRBJ1-1|-
TGTGCCAGCAGCGTCTCGGGTCGGGGCCTCAGTAGGAACACTGAAGCTTTCTTT
CASSVSGRGLSRNTEAFF
>once|TRBV20-1|TRBJ1-1|-
TGCAGTGCTAGGGGGAGGGATGAAGCTTTCTTT
CSARGRDEAFF
>-|TRBV19|TRBJ1-2|TRBD1
TGTGCCAGTAGTATCCAATCGACAGGGAAGCATGGCTACACCTTC
CASSIQSTGKHGYTF
>once|TRBV20-1|TRBJ1-2|-
TGCAGTGCTTCAGGGAACTATGGCTACACCTTC
CSASGNYGYTF
>-|TRBV11-3|TRBJ2-1|TRBD2
TGTGCCAGCAGCTTCGGCGGGGGGCCGGAGGGTGAGCAGTTCTTC
CASSFGGGPEGEQFF
>-|TRBV4-1|TRBJ2-5|TRBD2
TGCGCCAGCAGCCCCAGTTTTCGGCGGGGGGGCCGAGAGACCCAGTACTTC
CASSPSFRRGGRETQYF
>-|TRBV29-1|TRBJ1-2|-
TGCAGCGTTGACCCGGCGGGCAGCTACACCTTC
CSVDPAGSYTF